This T cell receptor beta chain was profiled in a study of metastatic and nonmetastatic thyroid tumors. Study-wide findings and caveats: According to reports, the diversity of TCR beta was significantly higher in malignant thyroid tumors than in benign nodules, and this held in both blood and tumor samples.

CDR1 is SNHLY, CDR2 FYNNEI, per germline. The J segment lost 7 bases and the V segment lost 1 base, leaving 3 bases of the junction unmatched. The CDR3 length is 14 residues. This clone was counted many times. Its antigen is not identified. With MiXCR, TCRdb reprocessed the PCR reads. The repertoire holds tens of thousands of clones, with roughly 23% as singletons. Ahead of thyroid surgery, no patient had received treatment of any kind. The chain joins TRBV2 to TRBJ2-2; 7 nucleotides line up with TRBD1. The sample comprised blood. The clonotype comes from a male donor with papillary thyroid cancer or a benign thyroid nodule (not recorded which). Some clones in this sample may be carry-over from other donors' samples. The CDR3 DNA is TGTGCCAGCAGTGAAGACAGGGGTAACGGGGAGCTGTTTTTT. This sequence encodes CASSEDRGNGELFF.